This passage covers 26 T cell receptor beta chains from one sample sequenced in a study of technical replicates of blood from a handful of donors. Assay used: immunoSEQ multiplex PCR; TCRdb lists only in-frame clones, some missing. The table records tens of thousands of clones, 93% of them present only once. Sequenced sample: T cells isolated from PBMCs. These TCRs come from a human donor in good health.

V gene TRBV5-1 combines with J gene TRBJ2-3; D might be TRBD1 (5 bases). This CDR3 is built from 13 residues. The germline V gene encodes CDR1 SGHRS and CDR2 YFSETQ. Between the trimmed V and J ends, which lost 1 base and 4 bases, there was a span of 7 bases. CDR3 sequence reads: CASSLTGSDTQYF. The CDR3 bases are TGCGCCAGCAGCTTGACAGGTTCAGATACGCAGTATTTT.

A few counts support this clone. This CDR3 is CASSEYTGTDTEAFF. The CDR3 DNA reads as TGTGCCAGCAGTGAATACACCGGGACAGACACTGAAGCTTTCTTT. The V and J genes are TRBV25-1 and TRBJ1-1, with TRBD1 identical over 7 bases. With 0 bases clipped from V and 3 bases from J, the junction kept 4 bases outside the gene matches. The CDR3 is 15 residues long. Per the germline V gene, CDR1 is MGHDK and CDR2 is SYGVNS.

J is TRBJ2-7 and V is TRBV10-3; TRBD1 is a possible D gene (5 bases). The CDR3 has 12 amino acids. V was shortened by 3 bases and J by 6 bases, with 9 bases between the two germline ends. The germline CDR1 and CDR2 sequences are ENHRY and SYGVKD. The CDR3 DNA reads as TGTGCCATCAGTGAAAGGGGTTCCGAGCAGTACTTC. This codes for CAISERGSEQYF.

The chain joins TRBV6-4 to TRBJ1-1; D gene uncertain. Germline values: CDR1 MRHNA, CDR2 SNTAGT. Deletions cut 4 bases from V and 0 bases from J, with 6 bases between. CDR3 length equals 13 residues. This CDR3 is CASSGSMNTEAFF. The CDR3 region has the DNA TGTGCCAGCAGTGGGTCTATGAACACTGAAGCTTTCTTT.

This sequence joins TRBV7-6 and TRBJ2-3; tentative D call: TRBD2 (6 bases). CDR1 is SGHVS, CDR2 FNYEAQ, per germline. The CDR3 is 16 residues long. The V and J ends lost 4 bases and 6 bases respectively, with 20 bases between them. CDR3 sequence: CASSWRGSQVSDTQYF. Here the CDR3 DNA reads TGTGCCAGCAGCTGGAGGGGATCGCAAGTTTCGGATACGCAGTATTTT.

The chain is built from TRBV11-3 and TRBJ2-1; 10 nucleotides agree with TRBD2. The CDR3 is 20 amino acids. Trimming cost V 5 bases and J 6 bases; bases outside gene matches: 22. From germline, CDR1 is SGHNT and CDR2 YENEEA. CDR3 sequence (DNA): TGTGCCAGCAGCCCGTTAGCGGGAGGCTCCTCCCCAAAAATCCCCAATGAGCAGTTCTTC. Protein: CASSPLAGGSSPKIPNEQFF.

The chain couples TRBV5-1 to TRBJ1-1; maybe TRBD1 (5 bases). Trimming stripped 0 bases from V and 3 bases from J, with 6 bases between. Germline loops: CDR1 SGHRS, CDR2 YFSETQ. CDR3 length: 13 amino acids. CDR3 nucleotides: TGCGCCAGCAGCTTGGGGACACACACTGAAGCTTTCTTT. It is translated as CASSLGTHTEAFF.

The rearrangement links TRBV11-2 to TRBJ2-2; D gene uncertain. The CDR3 has 16 amino acids. V was trimmed by 2 bases and J by 3 bases, leaving 13 bases between them. Germline loops: CDR1 SGHAT, CDR2 FQNNGV. CDR3 protein: CASSLLTPPDTGELFF. CDR3 nucleotides: TGTGCCAGCAGCTTACTTACCCCCCCGGACACCGGGGAGCTGTTTTTT. Using reference TRBV11-2 and TRBJ2-2 for the parts outside the CDR3, the full variable domain is EAGVAQSPRYKIIEKRQSVAFWCNPISGHATLYWYQQILGQGPKLLIQFQNNGVVDDSQLPKDRFSAERLKGVDSTLKIQPAKLEDSAVYLCASSLLTPPDTGELFFGEGSRLTVL.

The CDR3 here is CASSLAGEGTGELFF. The DNA for the CDR3 is TGTGCCAGCAGCTTAGCGGGAGAGGGCACCGGGGAGCTGTTTTTT. V is TRBV11-3 and J is TRBJ2-2; weak D call: TRBD2 (6 bases). Between the trimmed V and J ends, which lost 1 base and 4 bases, there was a span of 10 bases. The germline V gene has CDR1 SGHNT and CDR2 YENEEA. The CDR3 runs 15 residues.

The chain employs TRBV5-4 and TRBJ1-2; 7 bases are a match to TRBD1. With V trimmed by 6 bases and J by 2 bases, 10 bases remained unmatched. CDR1 and CDR2 from the germline V gene are SGHNT and YYREEE (reference sequence). The CDR3 length is 15 residues. CDR3 coding DNA: TGTGCCAGCACGGAAACAGGGGTACTAAACTATGGCTACACCTTC. This gives the protein CASTETGVLNYGYTF.

V usage is TRBV11-3 and J usage is TRBJ2-7; D unresolved. CDR1 is SGHNT, CDR2 YENEEA, per germline. The CDR3 covers 12 residues. Trimming removed 3 bases at V and 3 bases at J, with 6 bases between. The CDR3 DNA is TGTGCCAGCAGCTTTTCTCTCTACGAGCAGTACTTC. Translating it yields CASSFSLYEQYF.

The chain has TRBV30 and TRBJ2-3; D not resolved. CDR3 length equals 13 residues. The V gene lost 2 bases and the J gene lost 5 bases, with 11 bases spanning the gap. Looked up from germline, CDR1 is GTSNPN and CDR2 is SVGIG (reference sequence). The CDR3: CAWSPPYQDTQYF. DNA for the CDR3: TGTGCCTGGAGTCCCCCCTACCAAGATACGCAGTATTTT.

This chain connects TRBV11-3 to TRBJ2-1; tentatively, D is TRBD2 (6 bases). Germline V lookup: CDR1 SGHNT, CDR2 YENEEA. V dropped 5 bases and J dropped 0 bases, with 14 bases sitting between them. The CDR3 runs to 16 residues. The CDR3 reads CASSPEGGASYNEQFF. CDR3 bases: TGTGCCAGCAGCCCTGAGGGCGGGGCCTCCTACAATGAGCAGTTCTTC.

CDR3 sequence: CASSLVLRDTEAFF. The DNA of the CDR3 is TGTGCCAGCAGCTTAGTACTCAGGGACACTGAAGCTTTCTTT. This chain links TRBV7-8 with TRBJ1-1, with D possibly TRBD1 on 5 matching bases. V shed 1 base and J shed 3 bases, with 9 bases lying between them. Germline CDR1 and CDR2: SGHVS and FQNEAQ. The CDR3 length is 14 residues.

The CDR3 loop reads CASSPRQGARSPLHF. CDR3 bases: TGTGCCAGCAGCCCCAGACAGGGGGCCAGGTCACCCCTCCACTTT. The V gene is TRBV11-2, the J gene TRBJ1-6; 10 bases map to TRBD1. The CDR3 has 15 amino acids. J gave up 10 bases and V 5 bases, and 8 bases lay outside the gene matches. From germline, CDR1 is SGHAT and CDR2 FQNNGV. Full variable domain (outside the CDR3, taken from reference TRBV11-2 and TRBJ1-6): EAGVAQSPRYKIIEKRQSVAFWCNPISGHATLYWYQQILGQGPKLLIQFQNNGVVDDSQLPKDRFSAERLKGVDSTLKIQPAKLEDSAVYLCASSPRQGARSPLHFGNGTRLTVT.

This chain links TRBV11-2 with TRBJ2-7; 9 nucleotides align to TRBD1. Germline CDR1 is SGHAT and CDR2 is FQNNGV. This CDR3 is 14 amino acids long. V gave up 5 bases and J gave up 3 bases; unmatched junction bases: 5. The CDR3 coding sequence is TGTGCCAGCAGCCAAAGGGACAGGGTCTACGAGCAGTACTTC. This codes for CASSQRDRVYEQYF.

For the CDR3, the DNA is TGTGCCGCCTCCCAGGGGGTGAGCACCGGGGAGCTGTTTTTT. Protein sequence: CAASQGVSTGELFF. This chain connects TRBV9 to TRBJ2-2; 7 bases are shared with TRBD1. V shed 10 bases and J 4 bases; nucleotides not matched to a gene: 10. Germline CDR1 and CDR2: SGDLS and YYNGEE. The CDR3 is 14 amino acids.

This clone was picked up a small number of times. The chain recombines TRBV6-5 with TRBJ1-3, with D possibly TRBD1 on 6 matching bases. Germline CDR1 reads MNHEY; CDR2 reads SVGAGI. V was pared by 0 bases and J by 2 bases, with 11 bases between. This CDR3 is built from 16 residues. The DNA of the CDR3 is TGTGCCAGCAGTTACTCCGGGGGGGCGCCTGGAAACACCATATATTTT. Its protein is CASSYSGGAPGNTIYF.

The chain joins TRBV7-9 to TRBJ2-4; D perhaps matches TRBD1 (6 bases). This CDR3 is built from 13 residues. CDR1 SEHNR and CDR2 FQNEAQ come from the germline V gene (reference sequence). V lost 3 bases, J lost 8 bases, and 11 bases lay in between. CDR3 coding DNA: TGTGCCAGCAGCTTTGTGGGGGCGTACATTCAGTACTTC. Amino acids: CASSFVGAYIQYF. Complete variable domain (other parts from reference TRBV7-9 and TRBJ2-4): DTGVSQNPRHKITKRGQNVTFRCDPISEHNRLYWYRQTLGQGPEFLTYFQNEAQLEKSRLLSDRFSAERPKGSFSTLEIQRTEQGDSAMYLCASSFVGAYIQYFGAGTRLSVL.

The chain uses TRBV21-1 and TRBJ1-3. TRBV21-1 has pseudogene status. This CDR3 is built from 16 residues. The CDR3 sequence is CASSKDPGNSGNTIYF. The CDR3 nucleotides are TGTGCCAGCAGCAAAGACCCCGGGAACTCTGGAAACACCATATATTTT.

In its sample, this clone was seen once. The chain recombines TRBV2 with TRBJ2-5; TRBD2 matches 8 bases. V lost 7 bases, J lost 5 bases, and 12 bases stayed unmatched. Germline lookup yields CDR1 SNHLY and CDR2 FYNNEI. The CDR3 covers 15 residues. The CDR3: CASKLAGHALETQYF. The CDR3 bases are TGTGCCAGCAAATTAGCGGGGCATGCTCTGGAGACCCAGTACTTC.

This chain connects TRBV6-1 to TRBJ1-1; the match to TRBD1 covers 10 bases. V was pared by 8 bases and J by 5 bases, with 11 bases of the junction left unmatched. The CDR3 consists of 15 residues. Germline V gene lookup returns CDR1 MNHNS and CDR2 SASEGT. The CDR3: CASGSRDRGWTEAFF. The CDR3 bases are TGTGCCAGCGGGAGTCGGGACAGGGGATGGACTGAAGCTTTCTTT.

V gene TRBV5-1 combines with J gene TRBJ2-5, with TRBD2 identical over 16 bases. J gave up 5 bases and V 1 base, and 14 bases lay outside the gene matches. The CDR3 totals 20 residues. CDR1 and CDR2 from the germline V gene are SGHRS and YFSETQ. CDR3 loop: CASSLTPGLAGGPPRETQYF. CDR3 nucleotides: TGCGCCAGCAGCTTGACTCCGGGACTAGCGGGGGGGCCCCCTAGGGAGACCCAGTACTTC.

The rearrangement links TRBV5-6 to TRBJ2-1; 11 bases fit TRBD2. The V gene's germline CDR1 is SGHDT and CDR2 YYEEEE. This CDR3 spans 17 amino acids. The trim removed 2 bases at V and 4 bases at J, leaving 8 bases unmatched. The CDR3: CASSFREGLADYNEQFF. The CDR3 bases are TGTGCCAGCAGCTTTCGGGAGGGACTAGCGGATTACAATGAGCAGTTCTTC.

The chain combines TRBV6-1 with TRBJ1-5; the match to TRBD1 covers 9 bases. Trimming took 9 bases from V and 0 from J; bases not matched to a gene: 6. Germline assignment: CDR1 MNHNS and CDR2 SASEGT. The CDR3 totals 15 residues. DNA of the CDR3: TGTGCCAGTTTTGGGACAGGGTTTAGCAATCAGCCCCAGCATTTT. It yields the protein CASFGTGFSNQPQHF.

The chain is built from TRBV6-1 and TRBJ2-7; D perhaps matches TRBD2 (6 bases). Trimming stripped 2 bases from V and 2 bases from J, with 13 bases between. The CDR3 extends over 15 amino acids. Germline CDR1 and CDR2: MNHNS and SASEGT. CDR3 in amino acids: CASSEPGDPTYEQYF. As DNA, the CDR3 is TGTGCCAGCAGTGAACCGGGAGACCCTACCTACGAGCAGTACTTC.